What follows describes a single T cell receptor (beta chain). This sample was included in a study of cytomegalovirus exposure and HLA in healthy donors. Germline V gives CDR1 SGDLS, CDR2 YYNGEE. Trimming shortened V by 1 base and J by 0 bases, and 17 bases separated the two germline ends. The CDR3 extends over 18 amino acids. The primer mix had 60 Vbeta and 13 Jbeta primers. Clones were sequenced by immunoSEQ multiplex PCR, and TCRdb holds only the in-frame ones, with some missing. The table records approximately 100,000 clones, 65% to 80% of them present only once. The V and J genes are TRBV9 and TRBJ1-3, with no clear D. Sequencing was carried out using PBMCs. The clonotype was recovered from a woman between 50 and 59 years old in good health and CMV-seropositive. CDR3 sequence: CASSVTAYSEGSGNTIYF. DNA of the CDR3: TGTGCCAGCAGCGTAACAGCCTACTCGGAGGGCTCTGGAAACACCATATATTTT. The full variable domain, its missing parts supplied by reference TRBV9 and TRBJ1-3, is DSGVTQTPKHLITATGQRVTLRCSPRSGDLSVYWYQQSLDQGLQFLIQYYNGEERAKGNILERFSAQQFPDLHSELNLSSLELGDSALYFCASSVTAYSEGSGNTIYFGEGSWLTVV.